This T cell receptor (beta chain) appears in the sequencing data of a study of blood T cell repertoires in COVID-19. J was trimmed by 0 bases and V by 5 bases; bases with no gene match: 5. Germline V CDR1 and CDR2: SGHNT, YENEEA. The CDR3 consists of 15 residues. Method: immunoSEQ multiplex PCR; TCRdb's copy keeps in-frame clones and lacks some. The table lists roughly 250,000 clones, about 90% of them singletons, with about 3.3% in the top ten. Material for sequencing was PBMCs or T cells enriched from blood (not recorded which). The source is a middle-aged woman with acute COVID-19. The rearrangement links TRBV11-3 to TRBJ2-7; TRBD2 aligns across 9 bases. This CDR3 is CASSLRREGSYEQYF. The CDR3 coding sequence is TGTGCCAGCAGCCTTAGGCGGGAGGGCTCCTACGAGCAGTACTTC.